A single sample gave rise to the 8 T cell receptor beta chains below, sequenced in a study of radiotherapy plus CTLA-4 blockade in lung cancer. Libraries were prepared by immunoSEQ multiplex PCR; TCRdb keeps only in-frame clonotypes and omits some of them. The table lists over 14,000 clones, roughly two thirds of them singletons. The sample was peripheral blood, taken from a patient treated with radiotherapy plus ipilimumab. Receptors were obtained from a human donor with non-small cell lung cancer whose response to radiotherapy plus ipilimumab could not be evaluated.

V and J are TRBV30 and TRBJ2-5; TRBD1 aligns across 7 bases. The J call may be mistaken, given a closer DNA end match to TRBJ2-7. CDR1 GTSNPN and CDR2 SVGIG come from the germline V gene (reference sequence). The CDR3 has 13 amino acids. CDR3 sequence (DNA): TGTGCCTGGAGTGCAGGGACAGCCTACGAGCAGTACTTC. Protein product: CAWSAGTAYEQYF.

This chain links TRBV4-2 with TRBJ2-5; D is possibly TRBD2 (6 bases). Germline values: CDR1 LGHNA, CDR2 YNFKEQ. With 7 bases removed from V and 5 bases from J, the gap between germline ends came to 14 bases. The CDR3 spans 13 residues. The DNA of the CDR3 is TGTGCCAGCACCCCGAGGGCGGGGGAGACCCAGTACTTC. As protein: CASTPRAGETQYF.

The chain couples TRBV5-8 to TRBJ1-1, with 8 bases identical to TRBD1. The CDR3 length is 16 residues. V dropped 0 bases and J dropped 0; count of bases not matched to a gene: 4. CDR1 is SGHTS, CDR2 YDEGEE, per germline. The chain's CDR3 is CASSLERQGMNTEAFF. In DNA form, the CDR3 reads TGTGCCAGCAGCTTGGAGAGACAGGGGATGAACACTGAAGCTTTCTTT.

The V gene is TRBV6-5, the J gene TRBJ2-2, with TRBD1 matching over 7 bases. The CDR3 has 15 residues. From germline, CDR1 is MNHEY and CDR2 SVGAGI. The V and J ends lost 5 bases and 4 bases, in that order; junction bases with no gene match: 7. CDR3 coding DNA: TGTGCCAGCAGTCAGACAGGGAGCGTCACCGGGGAGCTGTTTTTT. Translated: CASSQTGSVTGELFF.

V gene TRBV2 combines with J gene TRBJ1-5; TRBD1 might be the D (6 bases). The CDR3 has 14 amino acids. With 8 bases removed from V and 3 bases from J, the gap between germline ends came to 14 bases. CDR1 SNHLY and CDR2 FYNNEI come from the germline V gene. CDR3 bases: TGTGCCAGCCAAAACCAGGGGCCCAATCAGCCCCAGCATTTT. Translating gives CASQNQGPNQPQHF.

This clone was observed a handful of times. The chain is built from TRBV5-4 and TRBJ2-7; 11 bases are shared with TRBD1. CDR1 and CDR2 (germline): SGHNT, YYREEE (reference sequence). V trimming: 3 bases; J trimming: 5 bases; junction bases outside the gene matches: 7. This CDR3 region has 15 residues. CDR3 sequence (DNA): TGTGCCAGCAGCTCGGGGGGGACAGGGGGACACGAGCAGTACTTC. Its translation is CASSSGGTGGHEQYF.

V and J are TRBV9 and TRBJ2-1, with 7 positions matching TRBD2. V trimming: 3 bases; J trimming: 7 bases; junction bases outside the gene matches: 7. The CDR3 spans 14 residues. Germline CDR1 is SGDLS and CDR2 is YYNGEE. DNA of the CDR3: TGTGCCAGCAGCGGGACTAGTAGTAGTAATGAGCAGTTCTTC. As protein: CASSGTSSSNEQFF.

This clone was picked up a small number of times. The V gene is TRBV27, the J gene TRBJ2-6; the D gene is possibly TRBD1 (6 bases). The CDR3 is 16 residues long. The germline V gene encodes CDR1 MNHEY and CDR2 SMNVEV (reference sequence). With 8 bases removed from V and 2 bases from J, the gap between germline ends came to 16 bases. The CDR3: CASAQGWGTGANVLTF. The CDR3 DNA reads as TGTGCCAGCGCACAGGGATGGGGCACTGGGGCCAACGTCCTGACTTTC.